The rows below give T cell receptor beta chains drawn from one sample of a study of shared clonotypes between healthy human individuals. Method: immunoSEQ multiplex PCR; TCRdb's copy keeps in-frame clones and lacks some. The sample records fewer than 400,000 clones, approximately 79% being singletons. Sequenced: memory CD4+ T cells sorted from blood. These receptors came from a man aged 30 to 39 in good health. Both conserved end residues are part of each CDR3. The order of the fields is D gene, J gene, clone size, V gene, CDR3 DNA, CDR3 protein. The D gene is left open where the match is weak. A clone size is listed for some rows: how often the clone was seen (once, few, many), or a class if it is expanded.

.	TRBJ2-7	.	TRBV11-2	TGTGCCAGCAGCTTAGTGGCCCGAAACAAGTTTCCCTACGAGCAGTACTTC	CASSLVARNKFPYEQYF
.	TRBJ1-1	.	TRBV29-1	TGCAGCGTCGTACAGGGAGCTGAAGCTTTCTTT	CSVVQGAEAFF
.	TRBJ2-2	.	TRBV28	TGTGCCAGCAGTACGGACGGGCGAATGGCCGGGGAGCTGTTTTTT	CASSTDGRMAGELFF
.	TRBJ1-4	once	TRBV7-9	TGTGCCAGCAGCCCAGGGGACACAACTAATGAAAAACTGTTTTTT	CASSPGDTTNEKLFF
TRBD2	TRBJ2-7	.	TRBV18	TGTGCCAGCTCCCCCGGACTAGCGGGCGAGCAGTACTTC	CASSPGLAGEQYF
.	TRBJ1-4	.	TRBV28	TGTGCCAGCAGCCAAGACAGGTTTAATGAAAAACTGTTTTTT	CASSQDRFNEKLFF
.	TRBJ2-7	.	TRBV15	TGTGCCACCAGCAGAGATCTGACGCGACCGTTTTCCTACGAGCAGTACTTC	CATSRDLTRPFSYEQYF
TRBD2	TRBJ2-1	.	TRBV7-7	TGTGCTAGCAGCTTATTAACGGGGCGGGAGGGTGAGCAGTTCTTC	CASSLLTGREGEQFF
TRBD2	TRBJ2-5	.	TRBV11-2	TGTGCCAGCAGCTTAATGAGCGGGAGTCCGGAGACCCAGTACTTC	CASSLMSGSPETQYF
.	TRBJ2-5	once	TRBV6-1	TGTGCCAGCAGCGTAGTTGGGGGGGAGACCCAGTACTTC	CASSVVGGETQYF
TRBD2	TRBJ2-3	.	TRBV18	TGTGCCAGCTCACGATCTAGCGGGAGTAGGTTGGATACGCAGTATTTT	CASSRSSGSRLDTQYF
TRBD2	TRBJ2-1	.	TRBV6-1	TGTGCCAGCAGTCACCCCGGGACTAGGCACAATGAGCAGTTCTTC	CASSHPGTRHNEQFF
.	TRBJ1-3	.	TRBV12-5	TGTGCTAGTGGGCTAGGGGTCTCTGGAAACACCATATATTTT	CASGLGVSGNTIYF
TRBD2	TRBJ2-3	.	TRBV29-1	TGCAGCGTCCGAATAGCGGGAGTGGACACAGATACGCAGTATTTT	CSVRIAGVDTDTQYF
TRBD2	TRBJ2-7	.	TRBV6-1	TGTGCCAGCAGTGGGAATATAGCGGGCGAACCTTCCTACGAGCAGTACTTC	CASSGNIAGEPSYEQYF
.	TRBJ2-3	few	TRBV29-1	TGCAGCGTTCGGACTGCCACAGATACGCAGTATTTT	CSVRTATDTQYF
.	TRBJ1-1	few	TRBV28	TGTGCCAGCAGCCAGCCCGGGAACACTGAAGCTTTCTTT	CASSQPGNTEAFF
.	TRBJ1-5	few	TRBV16	TGTGCCAGCAGCCAATCGGGGGGCAATCAGCCCCAGCATTTT	CASSQSGGNQPQHF
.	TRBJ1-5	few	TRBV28	TGTGCCAGCAGGCTTCAGGATCAGCCCCAGCATTTT	CASRLQDQPQHF
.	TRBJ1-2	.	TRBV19	TGTGCCAACCCAACCCCCAGCCAACTAAATGGCTACACCTTC	CANPTPSQLNGYTF
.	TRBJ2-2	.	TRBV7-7	TGTGCTAGCGGTACGGGGAACACCGGGGAGCTGTTTTTT	CASGTGNTGELFF
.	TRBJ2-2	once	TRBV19	TGTGCCAGTAGTCGGAGGGGCCGCGGGACCCTCACCGGGGAGCTGTTTTTT	CASSRRGRGTLTGELFF
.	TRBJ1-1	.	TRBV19	TGTGCCAGTACGGTCAGGGGAGGGGAAGCTTTCTTT	CASTVRGGEAFF
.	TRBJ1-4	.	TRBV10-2	TGCGCCAGCAGTACCGGCCTCGGAGGAGAAAAACTGTTTTTT	CASSTGLGGEKLFF
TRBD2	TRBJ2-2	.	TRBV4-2	TGTGCCAGCAGCCAAGATCCCCCTAGCGGGGTGGCGGGGACCGGGGAGCTGTTTTTT	CASSQDPPSGVAGTGELFF
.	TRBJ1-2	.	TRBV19	TGTGCCAGTAATATGGGGGGAAACTATGGCTACACCTTC	CASNMGGNYGYTF
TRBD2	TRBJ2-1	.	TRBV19	TGTGCCAGTAGTAGAAGAGAGGGAGCGGGAGATAAGCAGTTCTTC	CASSRREGAGDKQFF
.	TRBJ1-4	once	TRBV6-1	TGTGCCAGCAGTGAACCGGAAGGAGGTAATGAAAAACTGTTTTTT	CASSEPEGGNEKLFF
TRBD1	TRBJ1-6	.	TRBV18	TGTGCCAGCTCACCCCCGACAGGGGAGAATTCACCCCTCCACTTT	CASSPPTGENSPLHF
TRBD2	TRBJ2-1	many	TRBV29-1	TGCAGCGTTTGGGAGGGCCATTCGTCCAATGAGCAGTTCTTC	CSVWEGHSSNEQFF
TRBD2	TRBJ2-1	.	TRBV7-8	TGTGCCAGCAGCTTAAGTAGCGGGAGGCTTTACAATGAGCAGTTCTTC	CASSLSSGRLYNEQFF
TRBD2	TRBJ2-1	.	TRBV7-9	TGTGCCAGCAGCTACCGGACTAGCGGCTACAATGAGCAGTTCTTC	CASSYRTSGYNEQFF
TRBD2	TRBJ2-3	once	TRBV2	TGTGCCAGCAAATGGAGAACTAGCGGCACAGATACGCAGTATTTT	CASKWRTSGTDTQYF
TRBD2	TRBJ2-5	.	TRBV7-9	TGTGCCAGCAGCTTAGGGCTAGCGGCCAGCCAGTACTTC	CASSLGLAASQYF
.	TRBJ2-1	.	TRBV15	TGTGCCACCAGCAGAGGTTGGGGCCAATCGCAATTCAATGAGCAGTTCTTC	CATSRGWGQSQFNEQFF
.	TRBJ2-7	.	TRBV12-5	TGTGCTAGTGGTTTGGCCGCCGGCCCGGAGAGCTCCTACGAGCAGTACTTC	CASGLAAGPESSYEQYF
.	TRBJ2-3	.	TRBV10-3	TGTGCCACCCGAAACAGGGTAGATACGCAGTATTTT	CATRNRVDTQYF
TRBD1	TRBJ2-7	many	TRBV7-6	TGTGCCAGCAGCCCAAGACAGGGAGCTTCGGGCGAGCAGTACTTC	CASSPRQGASGEQYF
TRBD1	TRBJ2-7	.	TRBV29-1	TGCAGCGGTAGGACAGGGGGCCACGAGCAGTACTTC	CSGRTGGHEQYF
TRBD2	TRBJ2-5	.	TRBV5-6	TGTGCCAGCAGCTTTTCTAGCGGCCCAATTCAGTACTTC	CASSFSSGPIQYF
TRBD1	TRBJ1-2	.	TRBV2	TGTGCCAGCAATGGCCAGGGGGCTAACTATGGCTACACCTTC	CASNGQGANYGYTF
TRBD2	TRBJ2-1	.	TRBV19	TGTGCCAGTAGTAGGGCGGGAGGCCCCTACAATGAGCAGTTCTTC	CASSRAGGPYNEQFF
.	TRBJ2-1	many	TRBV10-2	TGCGCCAGCAGTGGCCCGGCGACTAACAATGAGCAGTTCTTC	CASSGPATNNEQFF
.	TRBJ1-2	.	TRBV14	TGTGCCAGCAGACGGGGTGAGGATGGCTACACCTTC	CASRRGEDGYTF
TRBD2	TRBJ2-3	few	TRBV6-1	TGTGCCAGCAGTGTGGTCGGCGGGAGGGCGTCGGATACGCAGTATTTT	CASSVVGGRASDTQYF